The rows below give T cell receptor beta chains drawn from one sample of a study of STAT5B mutations in CD4+ large granular lymphocyte leukemia. Libraries were prepared by immunoSEQ multiplex PCR; TCRdb keeps only in-frame clonotypes and omits some of them. Of roughly 5,900 clones in the sample, more than 60% were seen once. The sequenced sample consisted of PBMCs. These receptors came from a man at least 80 years old with CD4+ T-cell large granular lymphocyte leukemia. The CDR3 runs from the conserved cysteine through the conserved F or W. D genes are given only for firm matches. Expanded clones get a size class; other rows say once, few or many, or leave the size out.

J gene	V gene	clone size	D gene	CDR3 length	CDR3 protein	CDR3 DNA
TRBJ1-1	TRBV7-3	-	-	13	CASSPTRPGEAFF	TGTGCCAGCAGCCCGACAAGGCCGGGGGAAGCTTTCTTT
TRBJ1-1	TRBV27	-	TRBD1	12	CASSSQGKEAFF	TGTGCCAGCAGCTCACAGGGGAAGGAGGCTTTCTTT
TRBJ1-2	TRBV7-9	-	TRBD1	14	CASSLRGQGWGYTF	TGTGCCAGCAGCTTACGGGGACAGGGGTGGGGCTACACCTTC
TRBJ2-2	TRBV7-9	-	-	16	CASSFETDPNTGELFF	TGTGCCAGCAGCTTCGAAACAGATCCGAACACCGGGGAGCTGTTTTTT
TRBJ2-6	TRBV9	-	-	17	CASSVFGGSSGANVLTF	TGTGCCAGCAGCGTTTTTGGGGGAAGCTCTGGGGCCAACGTCCTGACTTTC
TRBJ2-2	TRBV12-5	few	-	12	CASGLGFGELFF	TGTGCTAGTGGTTTGGGCTTCGGGGAGCTGTTTTTT
TRBJ1-2	TRBV6-1	-	TRBD1	14	CASSARTGYYGYTF	TGTGCCAGCAGTGCCAGGACAGGGTACTATGGCTACACCTTC
TRBJ1-5	TRBV4-1	few	-	16	CASSHSVSGEGQPQHF	TGCGCCAGCAGCCATTCCGTCTCCGGGGAAGGTCAGCCCCAGCATTTT
TRBJ1-3	TRBV11-2	-	TRBD1	19	CASSSGRDRGRRTGNTIYF	TGTGCCAGCAGCTCCGGGCGGGACAGGGGCCGCCGAACTGGAAACACCATATATTTT
TRBJ2-7	TRBV7-6	medium-sized	-	13	CASSPGPNYEQYF	TGTGCCAGCAGCCCGGGACCTAACTACGAGCAGTACTTC
TRBJ2-7	TRBV2	-	-	13	CATTSPPSYEQYF	TGTGCCACAACATCCCCGCCATCCTACGAGCAGTACTTC
TRBJ1-2	TRBV4-3	-	-	16	CASSQDRGRVPHGYTF	TGCGCCAGCAGCCAAGACAGGGGACGGGTCCCTCATGGCTACACCTTC
TRBJ2-1	TRBV4-3	-	-	12	CASSQDGLEQFF	TGCGCCAGCAGCCAAGACGGCCTTGAGCAGTTCTTC
TRBJ2-3	TRBV9	-	-	14	CASSVAMSPDTQYF	TGTGCCAGCAGCGTAGCCATGAGTCCAGATACGCAGTATTTT
TRBJ2-6	TRBV7-9	-	-	19	CASSLREGASNSGANVLTF	TGTGCCAGCAGCTTAAGGGAGGGGGCTTCGAACTCTGGGGCCAACGTCCTGACTTTC
TRBJ2-3	TRBV7-8	few	-	13	CASSSPSGYTQYF	TGTGCCAGCAGCTCGCCTTCGGGTTATACGCAGTATTTT
TRBJ2-2	TRBV19	-	TRBD2	17	CASSLGLAGVNTGELFF	TGTGCCAGTAGTCTCGGACTAGCGGGGGTTAACACCGGGGAGCTGTTTTTT
TRBJ2-2	TRBV29-1	-	-	14	CSGCFGGRTGELFF	TGCAGCGGTTGTTTCGGGGGCCGAACCGGGGAGCTGTTTTTT
TRBJ2-4	TRBV5-1	-	-	14	CASSSLTEKNIQYF	TGCGCCAGCAGCTCCCTTACGGAGAAAAACATTCAGTACTTC
TRBJ2-1	TRBV10-1	-	-	13	CASSEGWVNEQFF	TGCGCCAGCAGTGAGGGTTGGGTGAATGAGCAGTTCTTC
TRBJ2-7	TRBV5-6	-	-	13	CASSLGVIYEQYF	TGTGCCAGCAGCTTGGGGGTTATTTACGAGCAGTACTTC
TRBJ2-3	TRBV27	few	TRBD2	15	CASSLASGTRDTQYF	TGTGCCAGCAGTTTAGCTAGCGGGACAAGAGATACGCAGTATTTT
TRBJ1-3	TRBV4-1	-	TRBD1	12	CAGQGFGNTIYF	TGCGCCGGACAGGGTTTTGGAAACACCATATATTTT
TRBJ1-1	TRBV11-2	-	-	15	CASSADRLRNTEAFF	TGTGCCAGCAGCGCTGACAGGTTGAGGAACACTGAAGCTTTCTTT
TRBJ1-3	TRBV27	-	-	16	CASSLNRAGSGNTIYF	TGTGCCAGCAGTTTGAACAGGGCGGGTTCTGGAAACACCATATATTTT
TRBJ2-3	TRBV11-2	-	-	11	CASMRTDTQYF	TGTGCCAGCATGAGGACAGATACGCAGTATTTT
TRBJ2-2	TRBV6-1	-	-	17	CASSGHPPGSSGGELFF	TGTGCCAGCAGTGGCCACCCCCCAGGGTCGAGCGGCGGGGAGCTGTTTTTT
TRBJ2-7	TRBV5-1	-	TRBD1	14	CASSRRDRVYEQYF	TGCGCCAGCAGCCGGCGGGACAGGGTATACGAGCAGTACTTC
TRBJ1-5	TRBV27	-	-	15	CASSLEGGLNQPQHF	TGTGCCAGCAGCCTAGAAGGGGGATTGAATCAGCCCCAGCATTTT
TRBJ2-1	TRBV27	-	-	12	CASKDGVHEQFF	TGTGCCAGCAAGGACGGTGTCCATGAGCAGTTCTTC
TRBJ2-3	TRBV28	once	-	15	CASSLFGERTDTQYF	TGTGCCAGCAGTTTATTTGGGGAGCGCACAGATACGCAGTATTTT
TRBJ2-2	TRBV7-8	-	-	14	CALRRQTNTGELFF	TGTGCCCTCCGTCGGCAAACGAACACCGGGGAGCTGTTTTTT
TRBJ1-1	TRBV10-1	-	-	11	CASSLGGEAFF	TGCGCCAGCAGTCTTGGTGGGGAAGCTTTCTTT
TRBJ2-3	TRBV9	once	TRBD2	19	CASSVTSGGATASTDTQYF	TGTGCCAGCAGCGTAACTAGCGGGGGAGCCACTGCCTCCACAGATACGCAGTATTTT
TRBJ2-3	TRBV1	once	-	18	CTPRPRGAGFVPTDTQYF	TGCACCCCTCGCCCAAGGGGCGCGGGTTTTGTTCCCACAGATACGCAGTATTTT
TRBJ2-3	TRBV5-1	-	-	14	CASNGRFGTDTQYF	TGCGCCAGCAACGGACGATTCGGGACAGATACGCAGTATTTT
TRBJ2-7	TRBV7-6	-	-	11	CASTITREQYF	TGTGCCAGCACCATAACCCGCGAGCAGTACTTC
TRBJ2-2	TRBV7-9	-	-	12	CASSGGPGELFF	TGTGCCAGCAGCGGGGGTCCCGGGGAGCTGTTTTTT
TRBJ2-7	TRBV9	-	-	16	CASSGEMPGPTYEQYF	TGTGCCAGCAGCGGAGAGATGCCGGGTCCGACCTACGAGCAGTACTTC
TRBJ2-7	TRBV15	-	TRBD2	16	CATSSHRLAGYNEQYF	TGTGCCACCAGCAGTCATCGACTAGCGGGTTATAACGAGCAGTACTTC
TRBJ2-7	TRBV29-1	-	-	15	CSVEAQGQSSYEQYF	TGCAGCGTTGAAGCCCAGGGACAAAGCTCCTACGAGCAGTACTTC
TRBJ2-5	TRBV9	-	TRBD1	15	CASSAGTVDRETQYF	TGTGCCAGCAGCGCCGGGACAGTGGACAGGGAGACCCAGTACTTC
TRBJ2-7	TRBV9	-	TRBD1	15	CASSEGQGDSYEQYF	TGTGCCAGCAGCGAAGGACAGGGAGATTCCTACGAGCAGTACTTC
TRBJ2-5	TRBV4-1	-	-	13	CASSQDSEETQYF	TGCGCCAGCAGCCAAGATAGTGAGGAGACCCAGTACTTC
TRBJ2-7	TRBV10-2	-	-	12	CASSQGLSEQYF	TGCGCCAGCTCCCAGGGTCTTAGCGAGCAGTACTTC
TRBJ2-1	TRBV9	once	-	13	CASSVRLHNEQFF	TGTGCCAGCAGCGTACGACTGCACAATGAGCAGTTCTTC
TRBJ1-4	TRBV4-3	once	TRBD1	17	CASSQQTNPGQGEKLFF	TGCGCCAGCAGCCAACAAACTAATCCGGGACAGGGAGAAAAACTGTTTTTT
TRBJ2-3	TRBV28	-	TRBD1	14	CASSPRTGRNTQYF	TGTGCCAGCAGTCCGCGGACAGGGCGGAATACGCAGTATTTT
TRBJ2-1	TRBV7-8	-	-	18	CASSPGRLQGGSYNEQFF	TGTGCCAGCAGTCCCGGAAGGTTGCAGGGGGGTTCCTACAATGAGCAGTTCTTC
TRBJ2-7	TRBV9	-	-	13	CASSVAQGGEQYF	TGTGCCAGCAGCGTAGCCCAGGGGGGCGAGCAGTACTTC
TRBJ2-7	TRBV6-1	-	-	15	CASSEIWGPPYEQYF	TGTGCCAGCAGTGAAATCTGGGGACCCCCCTACGAGCAGTACTTC
TRBJ1-2	TRBV9	-	-	14	CASSPNSPGNGYTF	TGTGCCAGCAGCCCCAACTCCCCAGGGAATGGCTACACCTTC
TRBJ1-1	TRBV10-3	-	-	14	CAISEWVGRTEAFF	TGTGCCATCAGTGAGTGGGTGGGCCGGACTGAAGCTTTCTTT